This T cell receptor (beta chain) appears in the sequencing data of a study of T cell responses to AZD1222 COVID-19 vaccine. About the study: Combined were second doses at about 4 or about 12 weeks.

Sequenced by immunoSEQ multiplex PCR; TCRdb stores in-frame clones only, minus some. Of 100,000 to 150,000 clones listed, 92% are singletons. Points from the study as a whole: At baseline, seropositivity was found in only a handful of AZD1222 recipients. Donors, mostly white British, included more females; clonal diversity was possibly underestimated. Mapped onto spike, vaccine-associated CD4 TCRs spanned it and were dominant at 160-218 and 743-854.

CDR3 length: 13 amino acids. The germline V and J ends were trimmed by 6 bases and 5 bases, with 10 bases remaining between them. Germline V gene data show CDR1 as SGHVS and CDR2 as FQNEAQ. A word on this clone: The antigen remains undetermined.

The sequence was collected from an adult in good health. The specimen comprised peripheral blood, sampled on day 0 of AZD1222 vaccination. V usage is TRBV7-8 and J usage is TRBJ2-2; D is ambiguous. The CDR3 here is CASSPGTTGELFF. CDR3 bases: TGTGCCAGCAGTCCCGGAACAACCGGGGAGCTGTTTTTT.